These 27 T cell receptor beta chains were all obtained from the same sample, sequenced in a study of cytomegalovirus exposure and HLA in healthy donors. Assay used: immunoSEQ multiplex PCR; TCRdb lists only in-frame clones, some missing. The sample comprises 120,000 or so clones, approximately 90% of which are singletons, and 1.9% rests with the top ten. The sample was PBMCs. The receptor source for this set is a woman younger than 35 in good health and CMV-seronegative.

This chain joins TRBV11-2 and TRBJ2-3, with D perhaps matching TRBD2 (8 bases). The CDR3 loop spans 16 amino acids. The V and J ends lost 5 bases and 0 bases respectively, with 15 bases between them. Germline loops: CDR1 SGHAT, CDR2 FQNNGV. The CDR3 sequence is CASSKGAGGSTDTQYF. The CDR3 nucleotides are TGTGCCAGCAGCAAGGGGGCGGGAGGCAGCACAGATACGCAGTATTTT.

J is TRBJ2-7 and V is TRBV5-1; TRBD2 aligns across 7 bases. V shed 0 bases, J shed 0 bases, and the junction held 3 bases outside the gene matches. This CDR3 region has 15 residues. The germline gives CDR1 SGHRS, CDR2 YFSETQ. CDR3 sequence reads: CASSLGASGSYEQYF. In DNA form, the CDR3 reads TGCGCCAGCAGCTTGGGGGCTAGCGGCTCCTACGAGCAGTACTTC. Drawing the rest from reference TRBV5-1 and TRBJ2-7, the complete variable domain is KAGVTQTPRYLIKTRGQQVTLSCSPISGHRSVSWYQQTPGQGLQFLFEYFSETQRNKGNFPGRFSGRQFSNSRSEMNVSTLELGDSALYLCASSLGASGSYEQYFGPGTRLTVT.

The chain links TRBV5-7 to TRBJ2-3, with 8 bases lining up with TRBD2. Being an ORF, TRBV5-7 has a function that is uncertain. The CDR3 spans 14 residues. Unmatched junction bases numbered 5, after V lost 4 bases and J lost 4 bases. CDR3 sequence reads: CASSAGGEADTQYF. The DNA for the CDR3 is TGTGCCAGCAGCGCCGGGGGGGAAGCAGATACGCAGTATTTT.

V is TRBV2 and J is TRBJ1-4; 8 positions agree with TRBD1. J was trimmed by 6 bases and V by 5 bases; bases with no gene match: 5. This CDR3 region has 14 residues. The germline V gene encodes CDR1 SNHLY and CDR2 FYNNEI. The CDR3 loop reads CASSLQGADEKLFF. CDR3 nucleotides: TGTGCCAGCAGTCTCCAGGGGGCGGATGAAAAACTGTTTTTT.

The chain joins TRBV10-3 to TRBJ2-1, with 10 bases that match TRBD2. From germline, CDR1 is ENHRY and CDR2 SYGVKD. The CDR3 runs 18 residues. V shed 0 bases, J shed 5 bases, and the junction held 10 bases outside the gene matches. The CDR3 region is CAISESKVLAGENNEQFF. CDR3 in DNA: TGTGCCATCAGTGAGTCGAAGGTCCTAGCGGGAGAGAACAATGAGCAGTTCTTC.

This sequence joins TRBV14 and TRBJ2-3, with TRBD2 matching 10 bases. The CDR3 is 16 amino acids. CDR1 and CDR2 (germline): SGHDN, FVKESK. Losses at the gene ends were 4 bases for V and 10 bases for J; bases not matched to a gene: 14. The CDR3 sequence: CASSPSGSVGIGAQYF. CDR3 DNA: TGTGCCAGCAGCCCTAGCGGGAGTGTTGGTATCGGCGCGCAGTATTTT.

The chain employs TRBV5-1 and TRBJ2-7, with D perhaps matching TRBD2 (5 bases). The V gene's germline CDR1 is SGHRS and CDR2 YFSETQ. Trimming removed 5 bases from V and 2 bases from J, with 14 bases in between. The CDR3 extends over 14 amino acids. The CDR3 here is CASSPGVFTYEQYF. The CDR3 DNA reads as TGCGCCAGCAGTCCCGGGGTTTTTACCTACGAGCAGTACTTC.

The chain uses TRBV29-1 and TRBJ2-1, with D possibly being TRBD1 (6 bases). CDR1 is SQVTM and CDR2 is ANQGSEA in the germline V gene. V was trimmed by 3 bases and J by 13 bases, leaving 16 bases between them. This CDR3 comprises 12 residues. CDR3 amino acids: CSVEVRGGTQFF. The CDR3 nucleotides are TGCAGCGTTGAGGTCAGGGGTGGGACCCAGTTCTTC.

The J gene is TRBJ2-2, the V gene TRBV25-1; 11 bases match TRBD1. CDR1 is MGHDK, CDR2 SYGVNS, per germline. J lost 6 bases, V lost 1 base, and 4 bases had no gene match. There are 16 residues in the CDR3. The CDR3 region has the DNA TGTGCCAGCAGTGAATGGGGGACAGGGGGTTCCGGGGAGCTGTTTTTT. This codes for CASSEWGTGGSGELFF.

The chain is built from TRBV18 and TRBJ1-6; TRBD1 aligns across 8 bases. Germline V gene sequence: CDR1 KGHSH, CDR2 LQKENI. With 0 bases clipped from V and 1 base from J, the junction kept 8 bases outside the gene matches. There are 19 residues in the CDR3. The CDR3, as DNA: TGTGCCAGCTCACCACCGGGCAGGGGGCTTCGGTCCTATAATTCACCCCTCCACTTT. This gives the protein CASSPPGRGLRSYNSPLHF.

The rearrangement links TRBV15 to TRBJ2-7, with D tentatively TRBD1 (5 bases). From germline, CDR1 is LNHNV and CDR2 YYDKDF (reference sequence). V shed 4 bases and J shed 4 bases, with 8 bases lying between them. This CDR3 has 12 amino acids. CDR3 nucleotides: TGTGCCACCAGCATTCAGGGTTACGAGCAGTACTTC. It translates to CATSIQGYEQYF. Based on the CDR3 plus reference TRBV15 and TRBJ2-7, the full variable domain is DAMVIQNPRYQVTQFGKPVTLSCSQTLNHNVMYWYQQKSSQAPKLLFHYYDKDFNNEADTPDNFQSRRPNTSFCFLDIRSPGLGDTAMYLCATSIQGYEQYFGPGTRLTVT.

This rearrangement joins TRBV4-1 to TRBJ1-6, with D perhaps TRBD1 (6 bases). V was clipped by 0 bases and J by 7 bases, with 10 bases between them. Germline values: CDR1 MGHRA, CDR2 YSYEKL. This CDR3 region has 15 residues. CDR3 sequence (DNA): TGCGCCAGCAGCCAAGACCCAAGGGGGAATTCACCCCTCCACTTT. It specifies CASSQDPRGNSPLHF.

V usage is TRBV4-3 and J usage is TRBJ2-3; D is undetermined. CDR3 size: 20 residues. CDR1 is LGHNA and CDR2 is YSLEER in the germline V gene. The ends were cut back, 0 bases at V and 0 bases at J, with 22 bases in the middle. CDR3 residues: CASSQDDNSCGGRSTDTQYF. The CDR3 nucleotides are TGCGCCAGCAGCCAAGATGACAACAGCTGTGGTGGCAGAAGCACAGATACGCAGTATTTT.

This rearrangement joins TRBV6-6 to TRBJ2-1; 7 bases line up with TRBD2. The germline gives CDR1 MNHNY, CDR2 SVGAGI (reference sequence). The CDR3 sequence is 15 residues long. The trim removed 5 bases at V and 9 bases at J, leaving 13 bases unmatched. The CDR3 DNA sequence: TGTGCCAGCAGTGGAGGGTCCCGTACGGGGGGTGAGCAGTTCTTC. This sequence encodes CASSGGSRTGGEQFF.

This clone was recorded once. This chain links TRBV9 with TRBJ2-7; TRBD2 matches 9 bases. J lost 0 bases, V lost 5 bases, and 6 bases had no gene match. From germline, CDR1 is SGDLS and CDR2 YYNGEE. The CDR3 spans 15 residues. Written as DNA, the CDR3 is TGTGCCAGCAGTCCGAGCGGGGGGCACTCCTACGAGCAGTACTTC. Translating gives CASSPSGGHSYEQYF.

This chain joins TRBV7-3 and TRBJ2-7; the match to TRBD2 covers 7 bases. The trim removed 2 bases at V and 4 bases at J, leaving 8 bases unmatched. This CDR3 spans 15 amino acids. Germline CDR1 and CDR2: SGHTA and FQGTGA. The CDR3: CASSLLWGGEYEQYF. CDR3 DNA: TGTGCCAGCAGCTTATTATGGGGAGGGGAATACGAGCAGTACTTC.

The chain joins TRBV2 to TRBJ2-7, with 7 bases that match TRBD1. The CDR3 has 13 amino acids. J lost 4 bases, V lost 4 bases, and 4 bases had no gene match. Germline V gene lookup returns CDR1 SNHLY and CDR2 FYNNEI. CDR3 residues: CASSAEQGYEQYF. As DNA, the CDR3 is TGTGCCAGCAGTGCAGAACAGGGGTACGAGCAGTACTTC.

CDR3 in amino acids: CASSPLAGTQETQYF. DNA for the CDR3: TGTGCCAGCAGCCCACTAGCGGGGACCCAAGAGACCCAGTACTTC. The chain joins TRBV7-3 to TRBJ2-5; 10 bases line up with TRBD2. The germline CDR1 and CDR2 sequences are SGHTA and FQGTGA. J gave up 1 base and V 5 bases, and 4 bases lay outside the gene matches. This CDR3 comprises 15 residues. Looking up the rest from reference TRBV7-3 and TRBJ2-5 gives the full variable domain: GAGVSQTPSNKVTEKGKYVELRCDPISGHTALYWYRQSLGQGPEFLIYFQGTGAADDSGLPNDRFFAVRPEGSVSTLKIQRTERGDSAVYLCASSPLAGTQETQYFGPGTRLLVL.

This sequence joins TRBV19 and TRBJ1-1; perhaps TRBD1 as D (6 bases). This CDR3 has 11 residues. Trimming pared 7 bases from V and 5 bases from J, leaving 8 bases between. Per the germline V gene, CDR1 is LNHDA and CDR2 is SQIVND (reference sequence). The CDR3 sequence: CASTQGTEAFF. DNA for the CDR3: TGTGCCAGTACGCAGGGGACTGAAGCTTTCTTT.

This chain uses TRBV2 with TRBJ2-4; 7 nucleotides match TRBD2. V lost 7 bases and J lost 5; bases outside the gene matches: 8. The CDR3 length is 14 residues. Germline CDR1 and CDR2: SNHLY and FYNNEI. The CDR3 sequence is CASTAGEAQNIQYF. Written as DNA, the CDR3 is TGTGCCAGCACCGCGGGAGAGGCCCAAAACATTCAGTACTTC.

J is TRBJ2-2 and V is TRBV9; TRBD2 agrees at 11 bases. This CDR3 comprises 19 residues. CDR1 is SGDLS and CDR2 is YYNGEE in the germline V gene. V lost 1 base to trimming and J lost 0 bases; unmatched junction nucleotides: 8. The CDR3 loop is CASSVTTGLAGPNTGELFF. The CDR3 DNA reads TGTGCCAGCAGCGTAACTACCGGACTAGCGGGTCCGAACACCGGGGAGCTGTTTTTT.

The chain links TRBV6-1 to TRBJ2-2; 10 bases align to TRBD1. Trimming removed 7 bases from V and 4 bases from J; junction bases left unmatched: 6. Per germline, CDR1 MNHNS and CDR2 SASEGT. This CDR3 contains 15 residues. The CDR3 bases are TGTGCCAGCACCGCGGACAGGGGGATCACCGGGGAGCTGTTTTTT. Translating gives CASTADRGITGELFF.

The chain joins TRBV2 to TRBJ2-1; 7 bases match TRBD2. The length of the CDR3 is 15 residues. Germline CDR1 is SNHLY and CDR2 is FYNNEI. J gave up 7 bases and V 6 bases, and 12 bases lay outside the gene matches. The CDR3 here is CASSEWGLPSNEQFF. CDR3 sequence (DNA): TGTGCCAGCAGCGAATGGGGACTACCTTCGAATGAGCAGTTCTTC.

J is TRBJ2-3 and V is TRBV7-9; 13 bases fit TRBD2. Trimming took 2 bases from V and 5 from J; bases not matched to a gene: 7. CDR1 is SEHNR, CDR2 FQNEAQ, per germline (reference sequence). The CDR3 has 17 amino acids. CDR3 nucleotide sequence: TGTGCCAGCAGCTTAACCACGGGACTAGCGGGGAAAGATACGCAGTATTTT. Translated, it gives CASSLTTGLAGKDTQYF.

The V and J genes are TRBV9 and TRBJ2-7; the D gene is possibly TRBD2 (6 bases). This CDR3 spans 17 amino acids. From germline, CDR1 is SGDLS and CDR2 YYNGEE. Deletions cut 0 bases from V and 1 base from J, with 17 bases between. The CDR3 protein is CASSVGGGGLLSYEQYF. The CDR3 nucleotides read TGTGCCAGCAGCGTAGGGGGAGGAGGGCTACTTTCCTACGAGCAGTACTTC.

The chain joins TRBV5-8 to TRBJ2-3, with TRBD2 as a possible D gene (6 bases). The V gene lost 4 bases and the J gene lost 2 bases, with 20 bases spanning the gap. The CDR3 totals 17 residues. Germline lookup yields CDR1 SGHTS and CDR2 YDEGEE. The CDR3 protein is CASSQQTLRDYTDTQYF. CDR3 bases: TGTGCCAGCAGCCAACAAACGTTGCGGGATTACACAGATACGCAGTATTTT.

A single count supports this clone. The V call is TRBV11-3, the J call TRBJ2-2, with 11 bases fitting TRBD2. The CDR3 consists of 15 residues. Looked up from germline, CDR1 is SGHNT and CDR2 is YENEEA. V was clipped by 8 bases and J by 5 bases; unmatched bases: 7. CDR3 sequence: CASQTSGIPTGELFF. The DNA of the CDR3 is TGTGCCAGCCAGACTAGCGGGATTCCGACCGGGGAGCTGTTTTTT.